A selection of T cell receptor beta chains follows, all from one sample in a study of blood T cell repertoires in COVID-19. Assay: immunoSEQ multiplex PCR; the TCRdb copy retains only in-frame clones and omits some. The data contain 60,000 to 70,000 clones, about 86% of them seen just once; the ten biggest clones take up more than 1.4%. The specimen was peripheral blood. The receptors here all came from a woman in her sixties or seventies with acute or convalescent COVID-19. CDR3s include the opening cysteine and the closing phenylalanine or tryptophan. The D gene is left open where the match is weak. Rows give clone size only sometimes, using once, few, many, or a class for an expanded clone.

J gene,D gene,clone size,V gene,CDR3 DNA,CDR3 protein
TRBJ1-2,-,once,TRBV12-3/TRBV12-4,TGTGCCAGCAGTACCAGGGGTGCCTATGGCTACACCTTC,CASSTRGAYGYTF
TRBJ1-2,-,-,TRBV11-2,TGTGCCAGCAGCCCCCAGGGTCCTGTCTACACCTTC,CASSPQGPVYTF
TRBJ2-7,-,-,TRBV30,TGTGCCTGGAGCTCTGGACTGACCTACGAGCAGTACTTC,CAWSSGLTYEQYF
TRBJ2-2,-,-,TRBV7-8,TGTGCCAGCAGCCCCGAAGAGATCCCAGCCAGGACCGGGGAGCTGTTTTTT,CASSPEEIPARTGELFF
TRBJ1-3,-,-,TRBV7-6,TGTGCCAGCAGCTCCCCGTACGGTTCTGGAAACACCATATATTTT,CASSSPYGSGNTIYF
TRBJ1-1,-,medium-sized,TRBV14,TGTGCCAGCAGCCAGTTTACGGGATCTGAAGCTTTCTTT,CASSQFTGSEAFF
TRBJ1-2,TRBD1,few,TRBV18,TGTGCCAGCTCACCAGGGACAGGGCGGAACTATGGCTACACCTTC,CASSPGTGRNYGYTF
TRBJ1-2,-,-,TRBV7-9,TGTGCCAGCAGCTTAAATCAGGAGGATGGCTACACCTTC,CASSLNQEDGYTF
TRBJ2-1,TRBD2,-,TRBV19,TGTGCCAGTAGTATAAGGACTAGCGGAACCTACAATGAGCAGTTCTTC,CASSIRTSGTYNEQFF
TRBJ2-3,TRBD2,-,TRBV5-4,TGTGCCAGCAGCGAAATACTAGCGGGTGTGGATACGCAGTATTTT,CASSEILAGVDTQYF
TRBJ2-5,-,-,TRBV5-1,TGCGCCAGCAGGGCGGATCAAGAGACCCAGTACTTC,CASRADQETQYF
TRBJ1-1,TRBD1,-,TRBV30,TGTGCCTGGAGTGGGGGACAGGGTGGAAGAGCGAACACTGAAGCTTTCTTT,CAWSGGQGGRANTEAFF
TRBJ1-4,TRBD1,-,TRBV2,TGTGCCAGCATTCGACAGGGGACTGAAAAACTGTTTTTT,CASIRQGTEKLFF
TRBJ1-3,-,once,TRBV10-3,TGTGCCATGGGCGGGAGCTCTGGAAACACCATATATTTT,CAMGGSSGNTIYF
TRBJ1-1,TRBD1,-,TRBV19,TGTGCCAGTAGCCCTGACAGGGGGAACACTGAAGCTTTCTTT,CASSPDRGNTEAFF
TRBJ2-3,-,-,TRBV10-3,TGTGCCATCAGTGAGTCGGAGAATGGGGCTAGCACAGATACGCAGTATTTT,CAISESENGASTDTQYF
TRBJ2-1,TRBD2,-,TRBV15,TGTGCCACCAGCAGGGGGACTAGCGGGAGTATTGGTGAGCAGTTCTTC,CATSRGTSGSIGEQFF
TRBJ1-2,-,-,TRBV19,TGTGCCAGTAGTAAACAGAGTGTAATCCACTATGGCTACACCTTC,CASSKQSVIHYGYTF
TRBJ1-2,TRBD1,-,TRBV5-4,TGTGCCAGCAGCTTGGTAGGACAGGGAAGAGGCTACACCTTC,CASSLVGQGRGYTF
TRBJ1-1,-,-,TRBV5-1,TGCGCCAGCAGCTTGGTCCCAGATAATAATGAAGCTTTCTTT,CASSLVPDNNEAFF
TRBJ1-4,-,-,TRBV28,TGTGCCAGCAGCGTTGAAATGGGGCTTGGTGAAAAACTGTTTTTT,CASSVEMGLGEKLFF
TRBJ2-3,-,-,TRBV6-1,TGTGCCAGCAGTGAGTTGTTCTTGGATACGCAGTATTTT,CASSELFLDTQYF
TRBJ2-3,TRBD2,-,TRBV15,TGTGCCACCAGCTCAGACTTTATCTCGGGGGGGCTCGGGGATACGCAGTATTTT,CATSSDFISGGLGDTQYF
TRBJ1-1,-,-,TRBV12-3/TRBV12-4,TGTGCCAGCAGTACACAGGTGAACACTGAAGCTTTCTTT,CASSTQVNTEAFF